Included here is one TCR beta chain sequence, with context. The data belong to a study of shared clonotypes between healthy human individuals. As defined, naive CD8 cells were CD45RO-negative and positively selected for CCR7, with terminally differentiated effector memory CD45RA+ cells excluded. This CDR3 is built from 18 residues. CDR1 and CDR2 (germline): MDHEN, SYDVKM. The J segment lost 5 bases and the V segment lost 3 bases, leaving 16 bases of the junction unmatched. Genomic DNA belonging to each subset was distributed in equal measure over several immunoSEQ plates. About 30,000 T cell genomes, or approximately 200 ng DNA, went into the sorted-subset replicate PCRs. Authors' data handling: In the immunoSEQ data, sequences were junction-only and lacked quality scores, so filtering differed. Profiled with immunoSEQ multiplex PCR; TCRdb holds only in-frame clones, not every one. Clone size and the V and J calls come from that table; the DNA yielded D and trimming. The sample consists of about 2.1 million clones, roughly 91% of them appearing once.

The chain carries TRBV28 and TRBJ2-5; 9 bases are shared with TRBD2. Sequencing was carried out using naive CD8+ T cells from PBMCs. The clonotype was recovered from a man aged 18 to 29 in good health. Some clones in this sample may be carry-over from other donors' samples. The CDR3 loop reads CASSFPSTSGRKRETQYF. In DNA form, the CDR3 reads TGTGCCAGCAGTTTCCCCTCGACTAGCGGAAGGAAGAGGGAGACCCAGTACTTC.